Each of the 32 T cell receptor beta chains below was sequenced from the same sample in a study of cytomegalovirus exposure and HLA in healthy donors. A multiplex PCR was run with 60 Vbeta primers and 13 Jbeta primers. The assay was immunoSEQ multiplex PCR, and TCRdb's table has in-frame clones only and misses some. This sample's table reports 190,000 or so clones. Material: PBMCs. The receptors stem from a boy aged 10-17 years in good health and CMV-seronegative.

CDR3 amino acids: CASSQGGIPVSYNEQFF. CDR3 nucleotide sequence: TGCGCCAGCAGCCAAGGAGGGATCCCGGTCTCCTACAATGAGCAGTTCTTC. The chain carries TRBV4-1 and TRBJ2-1; D is possibly TRBD2 (5 bases). The CDR3 contains 17 residues. Deletions cut 1 base from V and 0 bases from J, with 13 bases between. The germline gives CDR1 MGHRA, CDR2 YSYEKL.

The V gene is TRBV7-9, the J gene TRBJ1-1; the match to TRBD1 covers 8 bases. The V and J ends lost 7 bases and 1 base, in that order; junction bases with no gene match: 2. This CDR3 comprises 13 residues. Germline loops: CDR1 SEHNR, CDR2 FQNEAQ (reference sequence). The CDR3 DNA is TGTGCCAGCACCGACAGGGGGAACACTGAAGCTTTCTTT. It encodes CASTDRGNTEAFF.

The CDR3 region has the DNA TGCGCCAGCAGCGGCGCATCCGGGACTAGCGGGGAGACCCAGTACTTC. This translates into CASSGASGTSGETQYF. The V call is TRBV5-1, the J call TRBJ2-5; TRBD2 aligns across 12 bases. V lost 4 bases and J lost 5; bases outside the gene matches: 9. CDR1 and CDR2 (germline): SGHRS, YFSETQ. The CDR3 is made up of 16 amino acids.

CDR3 region: CASSLSRQGAAYGYTF. CDR3 in DNA: TGTGCCAGCAGTTTATCGAGACAGGGGGCTGCCTATGGCTACACCTTC. The rearrangement joins TRBV27 to TRBJ1-2, with 10 bases matching TRBD1. Germline CDR1 is MNHEY and CDR2 is SMNVEV (reference sequence). V lost 0 bases to trimming and J lost 4 bases; unmatched junction nucleotides: 5. CDR3 length equals 16 residues.

This rearrangement joins TRBV2 to TRBJ1-5; 8 bases are a match to TRBD1. The CDR3 covers 15 residues. V dropped 5 bases and J dropped 3; count of bases not matched to a gene: 6. In germline, CDR1 is SNHLY, CDR2 FYNNEI. This CDR3 is CASSSLGQDNQPQHF. The CDR3 DNA is TGTGCCAGCAGTTCTTTGGGACAGGACAATCAGCCCCAGCATTTT. The full variable domain, in which reference TRBV2 and TRBJ1-5 provide the parts outside the CDR3, is EPEVTQTPSHQVTQMGQEVILRCVPISNHLYFYWYRQILGQKVEFLVSFYNNEISEKSEIFDDQFSVERPDGSNFTLKIRSTKLEDSAMYFCASSSLGQDNQPQHFGDGTRLSIL.

The chain employs TRBV4-3 and TRBJ2-2, with a tentative D call TRBD1 (5 bases). The CDR3 has 13 amino acids. The germline V gene encodes CDR1 LGHNA and CDR2 YSLEER. Trimming left V 6 bases short and J 4 bases short, with 9 bases between. CDR3 DNA sequence: TGCGCCAGCAGGGACACCCTCACCGGGGAGCTGTTTTTT. This codes for CASRDTLTGELFF.

The chain uses TRBV5-1 and TRBJ1-2; the match to TRBD1 covers 7 bases. V lost 3 bases, J lost 0 bases, and 11 bases stayed unmatched. The CDR3 length is 17 residues. Germline V gene sequence: CDR1 SGHRS, CDR2 YFSETQ. DNA of the CDR3: TGCGCCAGCAGCTCCCCGGGACAGTCCTTGGCTAACTATGGCTACACCTTC. This sequence encodes CASSSPGQSLANYGYTF.

This chain joins TRBV18 and TRBJ2-3; tentative D call: TRBD2 (6 bases). The CDR3 loop spans 16 amino acids. The V gene lost 2 bases and the J gene lost 0 bases, with 12 bases spanning the gap. Germline loops: CDR1 KGHSH, CDR2 LQKENI. The CDR3 is CASSPGRGSSTDTQYF. The CDR3 DNA is TGTGCCAGCTCACCAGGGCGGGGCTCTAGCACAGATACGCAGTATTTT.

CDR3 in DNA: TGTGCCAGTAACCCGACAGGGGGCGCGAAGAACGAGCAGTACTTC. This translates into CASNPTGGAKNEQYF. The gene calls are TRBV19 and TRBJ2-7, with 10 bases matching TRBD1. The length of the CDR3 is 15 residues. Germline CDR1 and CDR2: LNHDA and SQIVND (reference sequence). J gave up 5 bases and V 7 bases, and 11 bases lay outside the gene matches.

The V gene is TRBV15, the J gene TRBJ2-1; 9 bases fit TRBD1. Germline V gene lookup returns CDR1 LNHNV and CDR2 YYDKDF (reference sequence). The CDR3 loop spans 17 amino acids. The junction had 20 bases not matched to a gene; V was cut back by 8 bases and J by 9 bases. CDR3 nucleotide sequence: TGTGCCACCGCCGGGACAGGGCTTATCACTGCCCAGGGTGAGCAGTTCTTC. This codes for CATAGTGLITAQGEQFF.

This chain uses TRBV7-2 with TRBJ1-3; weak D call: TRBD1 (6 bases). The germline CDR1 and CDR2 sequences are SGHTA and FQGNSA. Deletions cut 3 bases from V and 6 bases from J, with 12 bases between. CDR3 length equals 14 residues. The CDR3 is CASSFRQVANTIYF. The DNA for the CDR3 is TGTGCCAGCAGCTTTCGACAGGTGGCAAACACCATATATTTT.

V usage is TRBV30 and J usage is TRBJ1-2; 8 nucleotides align to TRBD1. The length of the CDR3 is 14 residues. V lost 5 bases, J lost 4 bases, and 9 bases stayed unmatched. CDR1 is GTSNPN and CDR2 is SVGIG in the germline V gene (reference sequence). This chain's CDR3 is CAWATGTGTYGYTF. CDR3 coding DNA: TGTGCCTGGGCGACCGGGACAGGTACCTATGGCTACACCTTC.

CDR3 residues: CASITGGDAGELFF. In nucleotides, the CDR3 is TGTGCCAGCATCACAGGGGGGGATGCAGGGGAGCTGTTTTTT. This chain links TRBV25-1 with TRBJ2-2; D is possibly TRBD1 (8 bases). V was shortened by 7 bases and J by 8 bases, with 17 bases between the two germline ends. The CDR3 has 14 residues. Germline V gene lookup returns CDR1 MGHDK and CDR2 SYGVNS.

The J gene is TRBJ2-3, the V gene TRBV11-2; 9 positions agree with TRBD2. This CDR3 is built from 14 residues. CDR1 is SGHAT and CDR2 is FQNNGV in the germline V gene. The V gene end was trimmed by 5 bases and the J gene end by 1 base; junction bases not matched to a gene: 1. The CDR3 DNA reads as TGTGCCAGCAGCCGACTAGCGGGCACAGATACGCAGTATTTT. Encoded protein: CASSRLAGTDTQYF.

The chain has TRBV5-1 and TRBJ2-3; 7 bases agree with TRBD2. Trimming cost V 0 bases and J 2 bases; bases outside gene matches: 9. CDR1 SGHRS and CDR2 YFSETQ come from the germline V gene. This CDR3 has 17 amino acids. CDR3 region: CASSLDTAGTNTDTQYF. CDR3 bases: TGCGCCAGCAGCTTGGATACAGCCGGGACTAACACAGATACGCAGTATTTT. The full variable domain, in which reference TRBV5-1 and TRBJ2-3 provide the parts outside the CDR3, is KAGVTQTPRYLIKTRGQQVTLSCSPISGHRSVSWYQQTPGQGLQFLFEYFSETQRNKGNFPGRFSGRQFSNSRSEMNVSTLELGDSALYLCASSLDTAGTNTDTQYFGPGTRLTVL.

The rearrangement uses TRBV30 and TRBJ1-3; D is unresolved. Looked up from germline, CDR1 is GTSNPN and CDR2 is SVGIG (reference sequence). The CDR3 runs 17 residues. V dropped 8 bases and J dropped 0 bases, with 23 bases sitting between them. CDR3 sequence reads: CAQQTGPGGLSGNTIYF. In DNA form, the CDR3 reads TGTGCCCAACAGACCGGCCCCGGAGGGCTCTCTGGAAACACCATATATTTT.

The genes are TRBV6-4 and TRBJ1-1; no clear D. V lost 4 bases to trimming and J lost 1 base, with 7 bases between them. Germline CDR1 MRHNA, CDR2 SNTAGT. CDR3 size: 13 residues. The CDR3 here is CASSVYGNTEAFF. The CDR3 nucleotides are TGTGCCAGCAGTGTATACGGGAACACTGAAGCTTTCTTT.

The genes are TRBV5-6 and TRBJ2-3; 14 bases match TRBD2. This CDR3 is built from 19 residues. The V gene end was trimmed by 5 bases and the J gene end by 2 bases; junction bases not matched to a gene: 13. Germline loops: CDR1 SGHDT, CDR2 YYEEEE. The CDR3 coding sequence is TGTGCCAGCAGTCCGGGACTAGCGGGGGCCTCCCCCTTCACAGATACGCAGTATTTT. Its protein product is CASSPGLAGASPFTDTQYF.

J is TRBJ2-3 and V is TRBV19; tentative D call: TRBD1 (5 bases). This CDR3 comprises 16 residues. Between the trimmed V and J ends, which lost 1 base and 5 bases, there was a span of 16 bases. CDR1 LNHDA and CDR2 SQIVND come from the germline V gene (reference sequence). The CDR3 bases are TGTGCCAGTAGTATAGTCCGGCAGGGTGGGGTAGATACGCAGTATTTT. Encoded protein: CASSIVRQGGVDTQYF.

The chain has TRBV14 and TRBJ2-7; D is perhaps TRBD1 (6 bases). Germline loops: CDR1 SGHDN, CDR2 FVKESK. CDR3 size: 15 residues. V was trimmed by 1 base and J by 5 bases, leaving 15 bases between them. In DNA form, the CDR3 reads TGTGCCAGCAGCCAAGCACGCGGCGGACAGAACGAGCAGTACTTC. It translates to CASSQARGGQNEQYF.

V is TRBV5-4 and J is TRBJ2-3, with unresolved D. V lost 3 bases and J lost 0, with 8 bases in between. This CDR3 is 14 amino acids long. Germline V gives CDR1 SGHNT, CDR2 YYREEE (reference sequence). Written as DNA, the CDR3 is TGTGCCAGCAGCTCATTGGCCAGCACAGATACGCAGTATTTT. Translation: CASSSLASTDTQYF.

The J gene is TRBJ2-7, the V gene TRBV4-3, with a tentative D call TRBD1 (6 bases). The CDR3 has 16 residues. CDR1 and CDR2 from the germline V gene are LGHNA and YSLEER. V was cut by 4 bases and J by 3 bases, with 19 bases left in between. The CDR3 reads CASSLTRDNYLYEQYF. In DNA form, the CDR3 reads TGCGCCAGCAGCCTAACCCGGGACAACTACCTCTACGAGCAGTACTTC.

The chain links TRBV19 to TRBJ2-2; 10 nucleotides align to TRBD2. V was pared by 5 bases and J by 6 bases, with 6 bases of the junction left unmatched. Germline CDR1 and CDR2: LNHDA and SQIVND (reference sequence). This CDR3 region has 15 residues. CDR3 loop: CASSFLAGASGELFF. DNA of the CDR3: TGTGCCAGTAGTTTTCTAGCGGGGGCGTCCGGGGAGCTGTTTTTT.

The chain carries TRBV25-1 and TRBJ1-5, with D hard to call. CDR3 length: 16 residues. With 4 bases removed from V and 0 bases from J, the gap between germline ends came to 13 bases. Germline lookup yields CDR1 MGHDK and CDR2 SYGVNS. The CDR3 coding sequence is TGTGCCAGCAGTGGGTTGGCGGGCTATAGCAATCAGCCCCAGCATTTT. Its translation is CASSGLAGYSNQPQHF.

The CDR3 reads CASSLSRQEQYF. CDR3 DNA: TGCGCCAGCAGCTTGAGTCGACAGGAGCAGTACTTC. J is TRBJ2-7 and V is TRBV5-1; tentatively, D is TRBD1 (5 bases). Trimming removed 1 base from V and 7 bases from J, with 9 bases in between. Germline V lookup: CDR1 SGHRS, CDR2 YFSETQ. The CDR3 has 12 amino acids.

The chain has TRBV5-1 and TRBJ2-2, with D perhaps matching TRBD2 (6 bases). Germline CDR1 and CDR2: SGHRS and YFSETQ. The CDR3 runs to 15 residues. V was clipped by 3 bases and J by 9 bases, with 18 bases between them. The CDR3 bases are TGCGCCAGCAGCTGGGGGGACCAAGGTGTCCGGGAGCTGTTTTTT. Protein product: CASSWGDQGVRELFF. The variable domain in full, completed from reference TRBV5-1 and TRBJ2-2, reads KAGVTQTPRYLIKTRGQQVTLSCSPISGHRSVSWYQQTPGQGLQFLFEYFSETQRNKGNFPGRFSGRQFSNSRSEMNVSTLELGDSALYLCASSWGDQGVRELFFGEGSRLTVL.

The V call is TRBV27, the J call TRBJ1-5; tentatively, D is TRBD1 (5 bases). The CDR3 extends over 13 amino acids. Looked up from germline, CDR1 is MNHEY and CDR2 is SMNVEV (reference sequence). V was shortened by 3 bases and J by 4 bases, with 7 bases between the two germline ends. CDR3 sequence (DNA): TGTGCCAGCAGTTTGACAGCGAATCAGCCCCAGCATTTT. Its protein product is CASSLTANQPQHF.

The genes are TRBV2 and TRBJ1-2, with D perhaps matching TRBD1 (6 bases). V was shortened by 6 bases and J by 4 bases, with 9 bases between the two germline ends. This CDR3 region has 12 residues. Germline CDR1 and CDR2: SNHLY and FYNNEI. The CDR3 DNA follows: TGTGCCAGCAGCGGACAGATCTATGGCTACACCTTC. It specifies CASSGQIYGYTF.

V usage is TRBV7-8 and J usage is TRBJ2-3; unclear D gene. This CDR3 is 12 amino acids long. Germline V gene sequence: CDR1 SGHVS, CDR2 FQNEAQ. Trimming pared 1 base from V and 6 bases from J, leaving 5 bases between. CDR3 bases: TGTGCCAGCAGCTTAGGGCGGGATACGCAGTATTTT. Translating gives CASSLGRDTQYF.

This chain joins TRBV6-5 and TRBJ1-2, with D uncertain. The V end was cut by 4 bases, the J end by 4 bases, with 10 bases between. Germline V gene data show CDR1 as MNHEY and CDR2 as SVGAGI. This CDR3 spans 13 amino acids. CDR3 coding DNA: TGTGCCAGCAGTTCCGACTGGATCTATGGCTACACCTTC. This sequence encodes CASSSDWIYGYTF.

This chain joins TRBV14 and TRBJ1-3; the D is unclear. CDR1 and CDR2 (germline): SGHDN, FVKESK. Trimming removed 4 bases from V and 0 bases from J, with 16 bases in between. The CDR3 consists of 17 residues. The CDR3: CASSPLLSGSSGNTIYF. The CDR3 DNA follows: TGTGCCAGCAGCCCGCTTTTGAGTGGGAGCTCTGGAAACACCATATATTTT.

In nucleotides, the CDR3 is TGCGCCAGCAGTCGACCGGGACAGGGGGTATCGGGGGAGCAGTACTTC. This translates into CASSRPGQGVSGEQYF. The chain carries TRBV4-1 and TRBJ2-7, with 11 bases fitting TRBD1. With 6 bases clipped from V and 7 bases from J, the junction kept 14 bases outside the gene matches. The V gene's germline CDR1 is MGHRA and CDR2 YSYEKL. The CDR3 totals 16 residues.